This entry lists 31 T cell receptor beta chains sequenced from one sample in a study of patients and donors after allogeneic stem cell transplantation. In TCRdb, the RT-PCR reads were re-called with MiXCR into one record per CDR3 protein. The sample includes about 410,000 distinct CDR3 sequences, approximately 16% seen only once; the top ten take 7.2%. Input material: blood, either unsorted or a sorted T cell fraction (not recorded which). The receptor set was obtained from a human donor who was either an allogeneic HSCT recipient or a stem cell or donor lymphocyte infusion donor (not recorded which). It is not recorded whose cells these are; they may come from a transplant donor.

This clonotype has ten or more counts. V is TRBV12-3 or TRBV12-4 and J is TRBJ2-5; 14 bases line up with TRBD2. V lost 6 bases and J lost 4; bases outside the gene matches: 4. CDR3 length: 15 amino acids. The CDR3 reads CASSLGLAGVETQYF. The CDR3 DNA sequence: TGTGCCAGCAGCCTGGGACTAGCGGGGGTAGAGACCCAGTACTTC.

This clonotype was recorded many times. V gene TRBV5-1 combines with J gene TRBJ2-5; 10 bases line up with TRBD1. CDR3 length equals 15 residues. Trimming took 0 bases from V and 1 from J; bases not matched to a gene: 0. Germline lookup yields CDR1 SGHRS and CDR2 YFSETQ. The CDR3 reads CASSLGDRGQETQYF. The CDR3 coding sequence is TGCGCCAGCAGCTTGGGGGACAGGGGCCAAGAGACCCAGTACTTC.

The table lists this clonotype with many counts. This chain links TRBV29-1 with TRBJ2-7; D is perhaps TRBD2 (5 bases). The CDR3 runs 13 residues. In germline, CDR1 is SQVTM, CDR2 ANQGSEA. Trimming stripped 6 bases from V and 0 bases from J, with 12 bases between. In DNA form, the CDR3 reads TGCAGCGTCGTCCTAGCCGACTCCTACGAGCAGTACTTC. Amino acids: CSVVLADSYEQYF.

The genes are TRBV3-1 and TRBJ1-2; TRBD1 matches 10 bases. The CDR3 has 14 residues. The J segment lost 8 bases and the V segment lost 1 base, leaving 4 bases of the junction unmatched. The germline V gene has CDR1 LGHDT and CDR2 YNNKEL (reference sequence). Here the CDR3 reads CASSQADRGGGYTF. The CDR3 coding sequence is TGTGCCAGCAGCCAAGCGGACAGGGGGGGAGGCTACACCTTC.

This clonotype was seen more than once but under ten times. This sequence joins TRBV12-3 or TRBV12-4 and TRBJ2-7, with D tentatively TRBD1 (6 bases). There are 14 residues in the CDR3. Trimming removed 6 bases from V and 5 bases from J, with 17 bases in between. CDR3 sequence (DNA): TGTGCCAGCAGGCAACGGGGCAGGGGCGACGAGCAGTACTTC. This sequence encodes CASRQRGRGDEQYF.

V gene TRBV5-1 combines with J gene TRBJ1-2; D remains unclear. Per the germline V gene, CDR1 is SGHRS and CDR2 is YFSETQ. Between the trimmed V and J ends, which lost 4 bases and 3 bases, there was a span of 7 bases. CDR3 size: 12 residues. In DNA, the CDR3 is TGCGCCAGCAGCCTTGATGACTATGGCTACACCTTC. Protein product: CASSLDDYGYTF.

This clonotype has a handful of counts. The chain employs TRBV4-2 and TRBJ1-6; D remains ambiguous. The CDR3 covers 14 residues. With 6 bases removed from V and 11 bases from J, the gap between germline ends came to 17 bases. Germline values: CDR1 LGHNA, CDR2 YNFKEQ. CDR3 loop: CASSPTATPPPLHF. CDR3 nucleotide sequence: TGTGCCAGCAGTCCCACAGCAACCCCGCCACCCCTCCACTTT.

This clonotype has just a few counts. V gene TRBV12-3 or TRBV12-4 combines with J gene TRBJ1-1; D remains ambiguous. Trimming shortened V by 6 bases and J by 7 bases, and 18 bases separated the two germline ends. This CDR3 is 14 amino acids long. CDR3 DNA: TGTGCCAGCAGGTCCGCGAGGTGGTCGGGTGAAGCTTTCTTT. Translating gives CASRSARWSGEAFF.

This clonotype was seen repeatedly, ten times or more. Written as DNA, the CDR3 is TGTGCCAGCAGTATCGGGCAGGGGCACGAGCAGTACTTC. This codes for CASSIGQGHEQYF. This rearrangement joins TRBV5-6 to TRBJ2-7; D possibly corresponds to TRBD1 (6 bases). The CDR3 is 13 amino acids. Germline CDR1 and CDR2: SGHDT and YYEEEE. Trimming took 5 bases from V and 5 from J, leaving 14 bases between them.

This clonotype came up a few times. This rearrangement joins TRBV2 to TRBJ1-5; a possible D gene is TRBD1 (5 bases). The CDR3 length is 17 residues. Germline assignment: CDR1 SNHLY and CDR2 FYNNEI. Trimming pared 2 bases from V and 7 bases from J, leaving 21 bases between. CDR3 loop: CASSESRGGAWGQPQHF. CDR3 bases: TGTGCCAGCAGTGAATCGAGGGGCGGGGCCTGGGGGCAGCCCCAGCATTTT.

The rearrangement uses TRBV20-1 and TRBJ2-5, with D uncertain. This CDR3 has 14 residues. The germline gives CDR1 DFQATT, CDR2 SNEGSKA (reference sequence). The ends were cut back, 0 bases at V and 1 base at J, with 9 bases in the middle. CDR3 sequence reads: CSARDWTRQETQYF. The CDR3, as DNA: TGCAGTGCTAGAGATTGGACCCGCCAAGAGACCCAGTACTTC.

V gene TRBV10-3 combines with J gene TRBJ1-3; 7 bases agree with TRBD1. This CDR3 comprises 18 residues. CDR1 is ENHRY and CDR2 is SYGVKD in the germline V gene. J lost 1 base, V lost 10 bases, and 19 bases had no gene match. CDR3 bases: TGTGCCACCCAAGGGATTACTGGGCGACAGGGATCTGGAAACACCATATATTTT. It specifies CATQGITGRQGSGNTIYF.

This sequence joins TRBV10-3 and TRBJ1-3, with a weak D call TRBD1 (6 bases). Germline V gene sequence: CDR1 ENHRY, CDR2 SYGVKD. Trimming stripped 3 bases from V and 3 bases from J, with 9 bases between. The CDR3 spans 14 residues. CDR3 bases: TGTGCCATCAGTGACCCGGACAGTGGAAACACCATATATTTT. It specifies CAISDPDSGNTIYF.

V is TRBV27 and J is TRBJ1-2; 8 bases fit TRBD1. V trimming: 5 bases; J trimming: 8 bases; junction bases outside the gene matches: 4. This CDR3 is 12 amino acids long. Germline V gives CDR1 MNHEY, CDR2 SMNVEV (reference sequence). CDR3: CASSRDRRGYTF. CDR3 coding DNA: TGTGCCAGCAGTAGGGACAGGAGAGGCTACACCTTC.

The V gene is TRBV6-2 or TRBV6-3, the J gene TRBJ1-2; 9 bases line up with TRBD1. CDR3 length equals 13 residues. The V and J ends lost 5 bases and 6 bases, in that order; junction bases with no gene match: 4. The germline gives CDR1 MNHEY, CDR2 SVGEGT. Written as DNA, the CDR3 is TGTGCCAGCAGTGTGGACAGGGGTAATGGCTACACCTTC. Translated, it gives CASSVDRGNGYTF.

In its sample, this clonotype was seen a few times. The rearrangement joins TRBV4-1 to TRBJ2-5; D call uncertain. Germline CDR1 is MGHRA and CDR2 is YSYEKL. V was pared by 0 bases and J by 7 bases, with 18 bases between. The CDR3 has 16 amino acids. CDR3 in DNA: TGCGCCAGCAGCCAAGAAGTCAGCTTACCTTTGGGGACCCAGTACTTC. It translates to CASSQEVSLPLGTQYF.

The J gene is TRBJ2-4, the V gene TRBV9; tentatively, D is TRBD2 (6 bases). Between the trimmed V and J ends, which lost 2 bases and 2 bases, there was a span of 11 bases. The CDR3 has 15 residues. From germline, CDR1 is SGDLS and CDR2 YYNGEE. The CDR3 reads CASSVEEGTKNIQYF. The DNA of the CDR3 is TGTGCCAGCAGCGTCGAGGAGGGGACCAAAAACATTCAGTACTTC.

This clonotype was picked up a small number of times. The chain is built from TRBV4-1 and TRBJ2-7; D is possibly TRBD2 (7 bases). This CDR3 is 15 amino acids long. V shed 0 bases and J shed 5 bases, with 14 bases lying between them. Germline V gives CDR1 MGHRA, CDR2 YSYEKL. The CDR3 reads CASSQDRGAFDEQYF. The CDR3 coding sequence is TGCGCCAGCAGCCAAGATCGGGGGGCCTTCGACGAGCAGTACTTC.

The chain uses TRBV25-1 and TRBJ1-1; maybe TRBD1 (6 bases). Germline lookup yields CDR1 MGHDK and CDR2 SYGVNS. This CDR3 region has 14 residues. V dropped 6 bases and J dropped 1 base, with 12 bases sitting between them. The CDR3 protein is CASRKRTENTEAFF. DNA of the CDR3: TGTGCCAGCAGGAAAAGGACAGAGAACACTGAAGCTTTCTTT.

V usage is TRBV19 and J usage is TRBJ1-6, with 8 bases identical to TRBD1. Germline V gives CDR1 LNHDA, CDR2 SQIVND (reference sequence). The CDR3 extends over 14 amino acids. The V segment lost 6 bases and the J segment 6 bases; nucleotides outside the gene matches: 4. The CDR3 sequence is CASSVTGANSPLHF. DNA for the CDR3: TGTGCCAGTAGCGTGACAGGGGCTAATTCACCCCTCCACTTT.

The chain combines TRBV6-2 or TRBV6-3 with TRBJ1-1; no definite D call. The ends were cut back, 0 bases at V and 5 bases at J, with 19 bases in the middle. From germline, CDR1 is MNHEY and CDR2 SVGEGT. This CDR3 is 17 amino acids long. The CDR3 region has the DNA TGTGCCAGCAGTTACTCGATCGGCCAAAAAGTTCCTACTGAAGCTTTCTTT. Amino acids: CASSYSIGQKVPTEAFF.

The chain has TRBV24-1 and TRBJ2-2; 7 bases map to TRBD1. CDR3 size: 16 residues. Germline V gene lookup returns CDR1 KGHDR and CDR2 SFDVKD. The J segment lost 2 bases and the V segment lost 1 base, leaving 3 bases of the junction unmatched. The CDR3 DNA is TGTGCCACCAGTGATTTCGGGACAGCAAACACCGGGGAGCTGTTTTTT. Protein product: CATSDFGTANTGELFF.

The table lists this clonotype with a few counts. The junction and the germline gene differ at one end; a read error may be behind it. The chain couples TRBV7-6 to TRBJ2-1; 13 positions match TRBD2. The germline V gene has CDR1 SGHVS and CDR2 FNYEAQ. CDR3 length: 14 residues. The CDR3 DNA reads as TGTGCCAGCAGCGAGACTAGCGGGGGGCCTCTCCGGGGGTTC. Translating gives CASSETSGGPLRGF.

The sample holds a few counts of this clonotype. At one boundary the junction diverges from the germline segment, which might be a read error. V and J are TRBV13 and TRBJ2-2; possible D gene TRBD1, 6 bases. The CDR3 length is 16 residues. Germline CDR1 is PRHDT and CDR2 is FYEKMQ (reference sequence). Here the CDR3 reads CASSLGTGSKTGELFF. Written as DNA, the CDR3 is TGTGCCAGCAGCTTAGGGACAGGTTCGAAAACCGGGGAGCTGTTTTTT.

This sequence joins TRBV5-1 and TRBJ2-5; 7 positions match TRBD1. CDR1 SGHRS and CDR2 YFSETQ come from the germline V gene. CDR3 length: 16 amino acids. V dropped 5 bases and J dropped 1; count of bases not matched to a gene: 11. The CDR3 sequence is CASSPRDSHIQETQYF. CDR3 nucleotides: TGCGCCAGCAGTCCAAGGGACAGTCACATCCAAGAGACCCAGTACTTC.

The chain joins TRBV20-1 to TRBJ2-1; 15 nucleotides line up with TRBD2. The J segment lost 5 bases and the V segment lost 5 bases, leaving 4 bases of the junction unmatched. The CDR3 is 15 residues long. Germline loops: CDR1 DFQATT, CDR2 SNEGSKA (reference sequence). The CDR3 nucleotides are TGCAGTGCTCCTGGACTAGCGGGAGGGAACAATGAGCAGTTCTTC. Its translation is CSAPGLAGGNNEQFF.

This chain links TRBV6-1 with TRBJ2-3; TRBD1 matches at 8 bases. CDR3 size: 18 residues. Trimming took 6 bases from V and 0 from J; bases not matched to a gene: 14. Germline V gene lookup returns CDR1 MNHNS and CDR2 SASEGT. This CDR3 reads CASSTTGTGVSSTDTQYF. The CDR3 DNA reads as TGTGCCAGCAGCACCACCGGGACAGGTGTTTCTAGCACAGATACGCAGTATTTT.

This clonotype was detected a few times. This rearrangement joins TRBV20-1 to TRBJ2-3, with a weak D call TRBD2 (5 bases). This CDR3 has 15 amino acids. The ends were cut back, 3 bases at V and 2 bases at J, with 15 bases in the middle. The germline CDR1 and CDR2 sequences are DFQATT and SNEGSKA (reference sequence). The CDR3 nucleotides are TGCAGTGCTAGCCTGAGGACGGGAAACACAGATACGCAGTATTTT. Translated, it gives CSASLRTGNTDTQYF.

The rearrangement uses TRBV6-1 and TRBJ1-1, with TRBD1 identical over 7 bases. The J segment lost 5 bases and the V segment lost 6 bases, leaving 9 bases of the junction unmatched. The CDR3 extends over 14 amino acids. CDR1 and CDR2 from the germline V gene are MNHNS and SASEGT. CDR3 protein: CASRHRQGRTEAFF. The CDR3 DNA reads as TGTGCCAGCAGACACCGACAGGGTCGGACTGAAGCTTTCTTT.

This clonotype was recorded at least ten times. V usage is TRBV14 and J usage is TRBJ1-1; 7 bases match TRBD1. This CDR3 has 15 amino acids. The V segment lost 4 bases and the J segment 2 bases; nucleotides outside the gene matches: 7. Germline V gene lookup returns CDR1 SGHDN and CDR2 FVKESK. CDR3 DNA sequence: TGTGCCAGCAGCCCCTTGACAGGGTCAAACACTGAAGCTTTCTTT. Amino acids: CASSPLTGSNTEAFF.

The chain uses TRBV4-3 and TRBJ2-7; 7 bases fit TRBD1. Germline values: CDR1 LGHNA, CDR2 YSLEER. J lost 7 bases, V lost 0 bases, and 9 bases had no gene match. The CDR3 length is 15 residues. The CDR3 nucleotides read TGCGCCAGCAGCCAAGAGCAGGGGGATGGTAGGGAGCAGTACTTC. This codes for CASSQEQGDGREQYF.